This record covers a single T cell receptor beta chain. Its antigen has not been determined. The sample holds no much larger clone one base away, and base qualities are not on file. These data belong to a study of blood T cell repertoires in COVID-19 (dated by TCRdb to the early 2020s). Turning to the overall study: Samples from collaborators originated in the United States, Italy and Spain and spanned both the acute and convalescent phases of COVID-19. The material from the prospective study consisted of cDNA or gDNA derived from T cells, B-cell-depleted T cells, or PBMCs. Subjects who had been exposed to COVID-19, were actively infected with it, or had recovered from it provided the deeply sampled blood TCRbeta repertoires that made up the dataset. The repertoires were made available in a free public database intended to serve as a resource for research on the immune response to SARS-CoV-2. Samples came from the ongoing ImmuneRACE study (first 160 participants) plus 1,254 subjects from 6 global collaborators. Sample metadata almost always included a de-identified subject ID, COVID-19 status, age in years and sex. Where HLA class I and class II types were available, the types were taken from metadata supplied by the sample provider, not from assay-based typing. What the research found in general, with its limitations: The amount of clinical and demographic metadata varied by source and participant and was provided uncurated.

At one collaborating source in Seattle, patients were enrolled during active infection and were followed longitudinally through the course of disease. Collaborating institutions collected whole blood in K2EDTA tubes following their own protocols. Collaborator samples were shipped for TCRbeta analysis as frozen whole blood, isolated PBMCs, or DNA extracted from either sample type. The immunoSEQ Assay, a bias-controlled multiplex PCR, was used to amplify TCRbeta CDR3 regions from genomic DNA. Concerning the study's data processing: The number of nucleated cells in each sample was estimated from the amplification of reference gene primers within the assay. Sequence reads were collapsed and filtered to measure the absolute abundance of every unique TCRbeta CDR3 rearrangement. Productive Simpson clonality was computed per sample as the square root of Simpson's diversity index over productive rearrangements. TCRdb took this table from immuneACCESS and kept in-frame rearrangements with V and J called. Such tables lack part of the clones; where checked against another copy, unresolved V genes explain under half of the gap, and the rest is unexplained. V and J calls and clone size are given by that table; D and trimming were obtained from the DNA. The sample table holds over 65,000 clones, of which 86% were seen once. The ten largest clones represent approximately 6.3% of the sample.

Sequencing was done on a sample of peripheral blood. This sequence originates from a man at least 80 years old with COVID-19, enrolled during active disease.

CDR3 region: CASSVGGGQGTNEQFF. The sequenced DNA is TGTGCCAGCAGCGTAGGGGGCGGACAGGGGACCAATGAGCAGTTCTTC. The rearranged chain carries TRBV9 and TRBJ2-1; 9 bases in the junction line up with TRBD1. CDR1 SGDLS and CDR2 YYNGEE were looked up in the germline V gene. Trimming takes 0 bases off V and 6 bases off J; junction bases not matched to a gene: 7. Measured from the cysteine to the phenylalanine, the CDR3 is 16 residues long. The entry retains the CDR3 DNA only, 48 bases that are in frame from base 1.